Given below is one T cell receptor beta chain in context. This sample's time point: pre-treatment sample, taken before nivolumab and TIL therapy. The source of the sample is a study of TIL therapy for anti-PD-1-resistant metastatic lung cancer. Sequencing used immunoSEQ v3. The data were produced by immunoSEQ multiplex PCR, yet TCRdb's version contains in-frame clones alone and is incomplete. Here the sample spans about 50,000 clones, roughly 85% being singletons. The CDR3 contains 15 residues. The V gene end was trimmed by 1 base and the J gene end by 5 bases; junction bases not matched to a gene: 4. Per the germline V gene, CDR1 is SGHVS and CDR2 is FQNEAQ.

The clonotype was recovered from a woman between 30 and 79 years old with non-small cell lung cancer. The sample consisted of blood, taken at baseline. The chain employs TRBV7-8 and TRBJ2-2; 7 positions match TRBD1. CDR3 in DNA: TGTGCCAGCAGCTTAGGAGCCAGGGGGACCGGGGAGCTGTTTTTT. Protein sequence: CASSLGARGTGELFF.